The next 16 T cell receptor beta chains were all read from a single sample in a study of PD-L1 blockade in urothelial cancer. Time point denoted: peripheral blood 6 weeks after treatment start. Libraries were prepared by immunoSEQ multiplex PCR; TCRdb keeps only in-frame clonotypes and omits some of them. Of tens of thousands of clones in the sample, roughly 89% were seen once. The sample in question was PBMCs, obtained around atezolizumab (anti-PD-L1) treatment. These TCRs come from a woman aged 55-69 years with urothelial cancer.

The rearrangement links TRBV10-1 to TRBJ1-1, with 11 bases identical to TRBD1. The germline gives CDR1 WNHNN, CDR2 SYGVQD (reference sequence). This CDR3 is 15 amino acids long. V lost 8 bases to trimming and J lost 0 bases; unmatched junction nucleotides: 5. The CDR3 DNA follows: TGCGCCAGCTCCGGGACAGGGGGATTGAACACTGAAGCTTTCTTT. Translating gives CASSGTGGLNTEAFF.

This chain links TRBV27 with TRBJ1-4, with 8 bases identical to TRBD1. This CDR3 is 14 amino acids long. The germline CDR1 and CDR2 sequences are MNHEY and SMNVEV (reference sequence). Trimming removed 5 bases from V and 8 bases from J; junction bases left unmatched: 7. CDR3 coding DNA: TGTGCCAGCAGTGAGGACAGGGTGAACGAAAAACTGTTTTTT. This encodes CASSEDRVNEKLFF.

CDR3 protein: CASSESSTTSYEQYF. The CDR3 coding sequence is TGCGCCAGCAGTGAGTCTTCAACTACCTCCTACGAGCAGTACTTC. The genes are TRBV10-2 and TRBJ2-7; D ambiguous. Looked up from germline, CDR1 is WSHSY and CDR2 is SAAADI. V lost 0 bases, J lost 0 bases, and 9 bases lay in between. The CDR3 sequence is 15 residues long.

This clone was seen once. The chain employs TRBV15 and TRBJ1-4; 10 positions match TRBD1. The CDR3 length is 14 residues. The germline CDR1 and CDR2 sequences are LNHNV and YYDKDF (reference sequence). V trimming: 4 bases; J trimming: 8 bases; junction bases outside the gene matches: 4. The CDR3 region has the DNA TGTGCCACCAGCATCCTGACAGGGGGCGAAAAACTGTTTTTT. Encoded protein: CATSILTGGEKLFF.

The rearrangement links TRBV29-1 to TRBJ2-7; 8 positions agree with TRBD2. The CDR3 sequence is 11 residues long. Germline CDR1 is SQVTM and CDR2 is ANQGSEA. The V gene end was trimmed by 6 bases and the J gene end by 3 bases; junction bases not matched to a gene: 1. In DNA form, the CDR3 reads TGCAGCGTCGGGACTAGCTACGAGCAGTACTTC. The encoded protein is CSVGTSYEQYF.

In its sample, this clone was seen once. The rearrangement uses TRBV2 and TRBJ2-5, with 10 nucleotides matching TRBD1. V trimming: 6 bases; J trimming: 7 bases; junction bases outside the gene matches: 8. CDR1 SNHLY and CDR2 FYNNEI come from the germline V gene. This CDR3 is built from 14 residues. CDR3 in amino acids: CASRAGTGDRTQYF. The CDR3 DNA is TGTGCCAGCAGGGCCGGGACAGGGGACAGGACCCAGTACTTC.

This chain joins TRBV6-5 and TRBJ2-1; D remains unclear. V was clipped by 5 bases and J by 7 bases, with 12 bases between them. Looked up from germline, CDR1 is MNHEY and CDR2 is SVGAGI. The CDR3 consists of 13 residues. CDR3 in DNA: TGTGCCAGCAGTCCTCATTGGCGGAATGAGCAGTTCTTC. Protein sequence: CASSPHWRNEQFF.

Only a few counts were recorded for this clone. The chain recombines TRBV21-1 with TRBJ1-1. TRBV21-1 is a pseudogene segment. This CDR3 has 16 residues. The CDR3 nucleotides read TGTGCCGGTACAGGATGGTGGGTGGGAGGGAGCACTGAAGCTTTCTTT. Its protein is CAGTGWWVGGSTEAFF.

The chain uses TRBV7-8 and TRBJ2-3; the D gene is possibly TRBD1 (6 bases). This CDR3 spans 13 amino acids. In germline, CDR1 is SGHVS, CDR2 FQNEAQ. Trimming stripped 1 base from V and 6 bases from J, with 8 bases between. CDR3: CASSLGDTDTQYF. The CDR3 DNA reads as TGTGCCAGCAGCTTAGGGGACACCGATACGCAGTATTTT.

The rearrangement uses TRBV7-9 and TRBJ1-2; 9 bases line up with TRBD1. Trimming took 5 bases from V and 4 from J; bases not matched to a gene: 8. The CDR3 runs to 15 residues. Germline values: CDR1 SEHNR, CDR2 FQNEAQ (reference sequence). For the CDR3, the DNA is TGTGCCAGCAGCCCAGCCGGGACAGGGACCTATGGCTACACCTTC. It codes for CASSPAGTGTYGYTF. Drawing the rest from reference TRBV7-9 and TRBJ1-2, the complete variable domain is DTGVSQNPRHKITKRGQNVTFRCDPISEHNRLYWYRQTLGQGPEFLTYFQNEAQLEKSRLLSDRFSAERPKGSFSTLEIQRTEQGDSAMYLCASSPAGTGTYGYTFGSGTRLTVV.

CDR3 region: CASSILTGSYNEQFF. The CDR3 DNA sequence: TGTGCCAGTAGTATTTTGACGGGATCCTACAATGAGCAGTTCTTC. The chain carries TRBV19 and TRBJ2-1; TRBD2 might be the D (5 bases). Germline V CDR1 and CDR2: LNHDA, SQIVND (reference sequence). CDR3 length: 15 residues. Trimming took off 3 bases at V and 1 base at J, with 10 bases between the two ends. The full variable domain, rest sourced from reference TRBV19 and TRBJ2-1, is DGGITQSPKYLFRKEGQNVTLSCEQNLNHDAMYWYRQDPGQGLRLIYYSQIVNDFQKGDIAEGYSVSREKKESFPLTVTSAQKNPTAFYLCASSILTGSYNEQFFGPGTRLTVL.

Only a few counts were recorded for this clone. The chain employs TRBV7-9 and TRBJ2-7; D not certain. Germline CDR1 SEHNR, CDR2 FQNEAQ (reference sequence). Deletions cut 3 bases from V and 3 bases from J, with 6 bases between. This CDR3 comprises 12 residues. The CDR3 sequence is CASSFRDYEQYF. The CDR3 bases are TGTGCCAGCAGCTTTAGAGACTACGAGCAGTACTTC.

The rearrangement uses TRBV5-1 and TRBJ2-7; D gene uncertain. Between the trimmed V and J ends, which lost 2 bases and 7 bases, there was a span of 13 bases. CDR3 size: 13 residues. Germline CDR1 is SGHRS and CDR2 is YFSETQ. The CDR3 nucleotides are TGCGCCAGCAGCTTCCCCGGTATCCTGGAGCAGTACTTC. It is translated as CASSFPGILEQYF.

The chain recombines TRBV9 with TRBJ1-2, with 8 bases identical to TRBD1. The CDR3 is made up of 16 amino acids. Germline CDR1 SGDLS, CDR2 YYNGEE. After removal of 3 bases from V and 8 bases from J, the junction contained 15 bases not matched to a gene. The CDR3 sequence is CASSDLTPTGAGGYTF. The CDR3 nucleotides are TGTGCCAGCAGCGACCTTACCCCGACAGGGGCAGGAGGCTACACCTTC.

CDR3 residues: CASSSIGGTQYF. The CDR3 coding sequence is TGTGCCAGCAGCTCGATCGGGGGTACGCAGTATTTT. V gene TRBV5-4 combines with J gene TRBJ2-3; TRBD2 is a possible D gene (6 bases). V was pared by 3 bases and J by 8 bases, with 10 bases between. The V gene's germline CDR1 is SGHNT and CDR2 YYREEE (reference sequence). The CDR3 covers 12 residues.

The CDR3 coding sequence is TGTGCCAGCAGTTTAGGACAGGTATCCTACGAGCAGTACTTC. The encoded protein is CASSLGQVSYEQYF. The rearrangement uses TRBV27 and TRBJ2-7, with 7 positions matching TRBD1. Germline V lookup: CDR1 MNHEY, CDR2 SMNVEV (reference sequence). The CDR3 contains 14 residues. Unmatched junction bases numbered 2, after V lost 2 bases and J lost 1 base.